This section outlines one T cell receptor beta chain sequence together with its context. Its antigen remains unknown. Use of 60 Vbeta and 13 Jbeta primers characterized the PCR. The repertoire was sequenced with immunoSEQ multiplex PCR; TCRdb's copy has only in-frame clones and lacks some. This sample has approximately 140,000 clones, with about 79% found just once. The V and J ends lost 6 bases and 3 bases respectively, with 9 bases between them. The CDR3 has 13 residues. CDR1 and CDR2 (germline): ENHRY, SYGVKD. The sample is drawn from a study of cytomegalovirus exposure and HLA in healthy donors. Points from the study as a whole: Later analysis found that TCR beta chains associated with HLA were more clonally expanded than other, equally common chains. In a later analysis, donors in an Asian-associated ancestry cluster reportedly had fewer N-insertions in productive TCRs than the cohort mean. Earlier findings revealed that most TCR beta V segments proved productive either about 87% or about 30% of the time.

Sequenced: PBMCs. This clonotype originated in a man aged 50-59 years in good health and CMV-seronegative. The chain couples TRBV10-3 to TRBJ2-1; unclear D gene. The DNA of the CDR3 is TGTGCCATCAGACCAGGTTTCTACAATGAGCAGTTCTTC. It codes for CAIRPGFYNEQFF.